Below, one TCR beta chain is given with its context. This record belongs to a study of TIL therapy for anti-PD-1-resistant metastatic lung cancer. On the study more broadly: Tumors carried a median roughly 1.6 non-synonymous mutations per megabase.

J was trimmed by 4 bases and V by 1 base; bases with no gene match: 1. The CDR3 has 14 residues. Germline CDR1 SGHDN, CDR2 FVKESK. The time point denotes: pre-treatment sample, taken before nivolumab and TIL therapy. Most excised metastases sampled were pleural nodules or supraclavicular lymph nodes. Sequencing used immunoSEQ v3. Sequencing was performed with immunoSEQ multiplex PCR; in TCRdb, only in-frame clones are kept and a portion is missing. The sample lists under 100,000 clones; 55% to 75% were seen once. This clonotype originated in a person aged 25-85 years with non-small cell lung cancer. The sample here was tumor tissue, taken at baseline. The chain joins TRBV14 to TRBJ2-7; 10 positions match TRBD1. In DNA form, the CDR3 reads TGTGCCAGCAGCCAAGGGACAGGGGGGTACGAGCAGTACTTC. It translates to CASSQGTGGYEQYF.